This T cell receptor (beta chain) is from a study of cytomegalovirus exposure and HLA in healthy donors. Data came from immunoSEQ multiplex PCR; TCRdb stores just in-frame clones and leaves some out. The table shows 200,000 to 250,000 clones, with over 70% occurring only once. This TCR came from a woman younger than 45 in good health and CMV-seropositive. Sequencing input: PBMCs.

CDR3 DNA sequence: TGCAGCGTTGCCAGGACGAACCTGGGTGAGCAGTACTTC. Translation gives CSVARTNLGEQYF. This chain joins TRBV29-1 and TRBJ2-7, with no clear D. Per the germline V gene, CDR1 is SQVTM and CDR2 is ANQGSEA. The germline V and J ends were trimmed by 4 bases and 7 bases, with 17 bases remaining between them. CDR3 size: 13 residues.